These T cell receptor beta chains were read from a single sample in a study of blood T cell repertoires in COVID-19. Clones were read by immunoSEQ multiplex PCR, and TCRdb kept only the in-frame ones, dropping some. The sample carries some 41,000 clones, 91% recorded once. The source material was peripheral blood. All receptors derive from a woman in her twenties or thirties in a cohort sampled during active COVID-19. Each CDR3 is given with its conserved first and last residue. Each record gives: D gene, clone size, J gene, V gene, CDR3 protein, CDR3 DNA. D genes are given only for firm matches. Some rows have no size entry. The others give once, few or many, or a class for an expanded clone.

>.|.|TRBJ1-1|TRBV25-1
CASMAMNTEAFF
TGTGCCAGCATGGCCATGAACACTGAAGCTTTCTTT
>TRBD1|.|TRBJ1-6|TRBV6-5
CASRRPGTGFSPLHF
TGTGCCAGCAGACGACCCGGGACAGGGTTTTCACCCCTCCACTTT
>TRBD1|.|TRBJ2-3|TRBV5-4
CASSRTGLGTDTQYF
TGTGCCAGCAGCCGGACAGGGCTGGGTACAGATACGCAGTATTTT
>.|.|TRBJ2-3|TRBV24-1
CATSDLGGTSTDTQYF
TGTGCCACCAGTGATTTAGGGGGTACCAGCACAGATACGCAGTATTTT
>.|.|TRBJ1-1|TRBV7-9
CASSLGPGSAEAFF
TGTGCCAGCAGCTTAGGGCCAGGGTCGGCCGAAGCTTTCTTT
>.|.|TRBJ1-2|TRBV6-2/TRBV6-3
CASSSGLSYGYTF
TGTGCCAGCAGTTCAGGACTGTCCTATGGCTACACCTTC
>TRBD2|.|TRBJ2-2|TRBV15
CATSRDRGGLAGAGELFF
TGTGCCACCAGCAGAGACCGAGGGGGACTAGCGGGAGCCGGGGAGCTGTTTTTT
>.|.|TRBJ2-4|TRBV11-3
CASRDPGLAKNIQYF
TGTGCCAGCAGGGACCCGGGACTAGCCAAAAACATTCAGTACTTC
>TRBD2|.|TRBJ2-2|TRBV24-1
CATRPGGLAGNTGELFF
TGTGCCACCAGGCCAGGGGGGCTAGCGGGAAACACCGGGGAGCTGTTTTTT
>.|.|TRBJ2-1|TRBV5-4
CASSRRDSRNYNEQFF
TGTGCCAGCAGCCGCCGGGACTCCAGGAACTACAATGAGCAGTTCTTC
>.|.|TRBJ2-3|TRBV7-2
CASSPQGARTDTQYF
TGTGCCAGCAGCCCCCAAGGGGCTCGCACAGATACGCAGTATTTT
>TRBD2|.|TRBJ2-1|TRBV9
CASSSRLAGNEQFF
TGTGCCAGCAGCTCCCGACTAGCGGGGAATGAGCAGTTCTTC
>.|.|TRBJ1-1|TRBV5-4
CASSLDSFEAFF
TGTGCCAGCAGCTTGGACAGCTTTGAAGCTTTCTTT
>TRBD1|.|TRBJ1-6|TRBV12-5
CASGLVEQGGSYNSPLHF
TGTGCTAGTGGTTTGGTAGAACAGGGGGGCTCCTATAATTCACCCCTCCACTTT
>TRBD1|.|TRBJ2-1|TRBV2
CATQGPNEQFF
TGTGCCACACAGGGGCCCAATGAGCAGTTCTTC
>TRBD2|once|TRBJ2-1|TRBV7-3
CASSLAGGPSNEQFF
TGTGCCAGCAGCCTAGCGGGAGGGCCAAGCAATGAGCAGTTCTTC
>TRBD1|.|TRBJ2-5|TRBV7-9
CASSLVDRAQETQYF
TGTGCCAGCAGCTTAGTCGACAGGGCCCAAGAGACCCAGTACTTC
>.|.|TRBJ1-2|TRBV19
CASSILPQDSNYGYTF
TGTGCCAGTAGTATTCTCCCGCAGGATTCTAACTATGGCTACACCTTC
>TRBD1|.|TRBJ1-2|TRBV27
CASSSLDRGTGYTF
TGTGCCAGCAGTTCCTTGGACAGGGGGACTGGCTACACCTTC
>TRBD1|once|TRBJ1-1|TRBV28
CASSLSGGFTEAFF
TGTGCCAGCAGTTTATCAGGGGGCTTTACTGAAGCTTTCTTT
>TRBD1|few|TRBJ2-7|TRBV6-5
CASSYRGQGLNEQYF
TGTGCCAGCAGTTACCGGGGACAGGGTCTAAACGAGCAGTACTTC
>TRBD2|.|TRBJ2-1|TRBV5-1
CASSLDAGGRFYNEQFF
TGCGCCAGCAGCCTGGACGCGGGAGGAAGGTTCTACAATGAGCAGTTCTTC
>.|.|TRBJ1-2|TRBV19
CASSIDRGTLNYGYTF
TGTGCCAGTAGTATAGATCGCGGAACACTTAACTATGGCTACACCTTC
>.|.|TRBJ2-1|TRBV24-1
CATSGTGTLYNEQFF
TGTGCCACCAGTGGTACCGGGACTCTATACAATGAGCAGTTCTTC
>.|once|TRBJ2-1|TRBV29-1
CSVEGAVYNEQFF
TGCAGCGTTGAGGGAGCGGTATACAATGAGCAGTTCTTC
>.|.|TRBJ2-7|TRBV5-1
CASSLDVSFEQYF
TGCGCCAGCAGCTTGGACGTTAGTTTCGAGCAGTACTTC
>TRBD2|once|TRBJ2-5|TRBV19
CASSTRTSGRVGQETQYF
TGTGCCAGTAGTACTCGGACTAGCGGGAGGGTAGGACAAGAGACCCAGTACTTC
>TRBD2|.|TRBJ2-1|TRBV27
CASSLAGVNYNEQFF
TGTGCCAGCAGTCTCGCGGGAGTAAACTACAATGAGCAGTTCTTC
>TRBD1|.|TRBJ2-7|TRBV28
CASSPDRDSYEQYF
TGTGCCAGCAGCCCCGACAGGGACTCCTACGAGCAGTACTTC
>TRBD1|.|TRBJ2-7|TRBV2
CAIIAAQGASYEQYF
TGTGCCATCATCGCCGCCCAGGGGGCCTCCTACGAGCAGTACTTC
>TRBD1|.|TRBJ1-2|TRBV7-9
CASSPRTGRQDGYTF
TGTGCCAGCAGCCCCCGGACAGGGAGACAGGATGGCTACACCTTC
>TRBD2|.|TRBJ2-3|TRBV9
CASSVAVAGVADTQYF
TGTGCCAGCAGCGTAGCTGTGGCGGGAGTGGCAGATACGCAGTATTTT
>TRBD1|.|TRBJ1-6|TRBV27
CASSPSPQGAKNSPLHF
TGTGCCAGCAGTCCATCCCCCCAGGGGGCGAAAAATTCACCCCTCCACTTT
>TRBD2|.|TRBJ2-7|TRBV20-1
CSASAYGTSGSRYEQYF
TGCAGTGCTAGTGCCTATGGGACTAGCGGGAGTAGGTACGAGCAGTACTTC
>.|.|TRBJ2-4|TRBV3-1/TRBV3-2
CASSQDRVAKNIQYF
TGTGCCAGCAGCCAAGACAGGGTAGCCAAAAACATTCAGTACTTC
>.|.|TRBJ2-2|TRBV4-1
CASSQDQRGELFF
TGCGCCAGCAGCCAAGATCAGCGCGGGGAGCTGTTTTTT
>TRBD1|.|TRBJ2-1|TRBV6-5
CASRDRGRNEQFF
TGTGCCAGCAGGGACAGGGGTAGGAATGAGCAGTTCTTC
>.|.|TRBJ1-1|TRBV4-3
CASSQPPGGGYEAFF
TGCGCCAGCAGCCAACCTCCGGGCGGGGGTTATGAAGCTTTCTTT
>.|once|TRBJ1-4|TRBV9
CASTDGTANEKLFF
TGTGCCAGCACCGACGGGACTGCTAATGAAAAACTGTTTTTT
>TRBD2|.|TRBJ2-5|TRBV6-2/TRBV6-3
CASSYSASGSETQYF
TGTGCCAGCAGTTACTCAGCTAGCGGGAGTGAGACCCAGTACTTC
>.|few|TRBJ1-1|TRBV5-4
CASSLRGGGTEAFF
TGTGCCAGCAGCTTAAGGGGCGGGGGCACTGAAGCTTTCTTT